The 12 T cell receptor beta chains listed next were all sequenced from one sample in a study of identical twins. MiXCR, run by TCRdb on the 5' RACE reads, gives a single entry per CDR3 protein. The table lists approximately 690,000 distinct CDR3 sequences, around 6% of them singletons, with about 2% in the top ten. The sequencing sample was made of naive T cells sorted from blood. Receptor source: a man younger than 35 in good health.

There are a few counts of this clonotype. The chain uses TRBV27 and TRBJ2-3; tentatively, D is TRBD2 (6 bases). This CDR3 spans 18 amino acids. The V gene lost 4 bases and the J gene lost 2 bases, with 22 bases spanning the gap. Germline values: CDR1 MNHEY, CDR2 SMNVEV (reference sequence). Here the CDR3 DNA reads TGTGCCAGCAGTTCGGGTGACGGGAGTCTCCTGTTCACAGATACGCAGTATTTT. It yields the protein CASSSGDGSLLFTDTQYF.

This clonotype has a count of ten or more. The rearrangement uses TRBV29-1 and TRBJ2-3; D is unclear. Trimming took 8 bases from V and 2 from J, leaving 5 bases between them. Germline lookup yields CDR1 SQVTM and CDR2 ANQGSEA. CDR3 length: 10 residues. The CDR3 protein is CSFYTDTQYF. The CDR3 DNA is TGCAGCTTCTACACAGATACGCAGTATTTT.

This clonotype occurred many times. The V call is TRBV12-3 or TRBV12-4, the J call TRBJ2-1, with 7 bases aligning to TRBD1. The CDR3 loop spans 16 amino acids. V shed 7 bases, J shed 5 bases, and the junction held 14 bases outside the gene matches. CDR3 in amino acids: CASTSVARDRNNEQFF. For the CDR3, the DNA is TGTGCCAGCACTTCAGTGGCTCGGGACAGAAACAATGAGCAGTTCTTC.

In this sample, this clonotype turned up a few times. The chain's CDR3 is CASSQDSRFYEQYV. CDR3 nucleotide sequence: TGCGCCAGCAGCCAAGATTCACGGTTCTACGAGCAGTACGTC. The chain links TRBV4-1 to TRBJ2-7; D remains ambiguous. Germline-derived CDR1 and CDR2 are MGHRA and YSYEKL. The CDR3 has 14 residues. V dropped 0 bases and J dropped 3 bases, with 9 bases sitting between them.

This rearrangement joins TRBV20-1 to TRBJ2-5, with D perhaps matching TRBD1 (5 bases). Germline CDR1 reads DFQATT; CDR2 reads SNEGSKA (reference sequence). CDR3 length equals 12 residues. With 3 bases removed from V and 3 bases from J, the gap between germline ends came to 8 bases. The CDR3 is CSARKGKETQYF. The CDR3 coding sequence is TGCAGTGCTAGGAAGGGGAAAGAGACCCAGTACTTC.

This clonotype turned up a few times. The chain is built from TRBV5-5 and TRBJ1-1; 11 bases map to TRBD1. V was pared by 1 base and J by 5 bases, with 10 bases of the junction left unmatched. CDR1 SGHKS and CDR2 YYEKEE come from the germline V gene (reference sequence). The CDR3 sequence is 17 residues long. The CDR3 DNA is TGTGCCAGCAGCTTGAGTCACGGACAGGGGGCGTTGACTGAAGCTTTCTTT. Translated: CASSLSHGQGALTEAFF.

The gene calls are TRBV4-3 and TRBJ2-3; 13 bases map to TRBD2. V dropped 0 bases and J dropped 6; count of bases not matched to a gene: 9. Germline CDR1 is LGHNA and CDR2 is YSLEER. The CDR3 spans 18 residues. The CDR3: CASSQDRGLAGFTDTQYF. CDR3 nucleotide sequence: TGCGCCAGCAGCCAAGACAGGGGACTAGCGGGATTCACGGATACGCAGTATTTT.

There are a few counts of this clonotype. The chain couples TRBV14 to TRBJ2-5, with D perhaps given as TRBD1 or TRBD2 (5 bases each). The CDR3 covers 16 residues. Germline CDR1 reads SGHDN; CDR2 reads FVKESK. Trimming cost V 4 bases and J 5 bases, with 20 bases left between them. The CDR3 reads CASSRPGRPKRETQYF. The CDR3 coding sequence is TGTGCCAGCAGCCGGCCGGGACGCCCGAAGAGGGAGACCCAGTACTTC.

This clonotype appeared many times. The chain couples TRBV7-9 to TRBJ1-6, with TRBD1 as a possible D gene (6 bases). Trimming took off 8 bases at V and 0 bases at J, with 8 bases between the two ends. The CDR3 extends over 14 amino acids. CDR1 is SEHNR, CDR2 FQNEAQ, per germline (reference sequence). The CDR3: CASADSSYNSPLHF. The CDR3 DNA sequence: TGTGCCAGCGCGGACAGCTCCTATAATTCACCCCTCCACTTT.

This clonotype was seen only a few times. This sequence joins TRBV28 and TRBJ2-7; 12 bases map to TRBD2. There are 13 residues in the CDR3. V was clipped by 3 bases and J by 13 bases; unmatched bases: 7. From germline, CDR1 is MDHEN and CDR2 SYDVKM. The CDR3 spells CASSLGLAGARYF. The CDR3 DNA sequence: TGTGCCAGCAGTTTGGGACTAGCGGGCGCCCGATACTTC.

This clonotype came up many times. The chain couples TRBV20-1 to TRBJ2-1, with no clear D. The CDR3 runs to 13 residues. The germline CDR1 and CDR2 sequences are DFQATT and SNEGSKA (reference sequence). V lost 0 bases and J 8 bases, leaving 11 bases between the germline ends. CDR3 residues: CSAREKSPHEQFF. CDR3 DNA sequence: TGCAGTGCTAGAGAAAAGAGCCCACATGAGCAGTTCTTC.

The CDR3 nucleotides read TGTGCCAGCAGCTTGGCCCCCAGTGGCGGGGCTCAGCCCCAGCATTTT. It codes for CASSLAPSGGAQPQHF. The chain uses TRBV5-5 and TRBJ1-5, with D perhaps matching TRBD1 (5 bases). The germline CDR1 and CDR2 sequences are SGHKS and YYEKEE (reference sequence). The CDR3 has 16 amino acids. Trimming pared 0 bases from V and 6 bases from J, leaving 16 bases between.